This entry lists 18 T cell receptor beta chains sequenced from one sample in a study of immune evolution from preneoplasia to lung adenocarcinoma. This table comes from immunoSEQ multiplex PCR, and its TCRdb copy is limited to in-frame clones, with some not included. The table lists 6,000 to 9,000 clones, about 85% of them singletons. Sequenced input: FFPE minimally invasive lung adenocarcinoma tissue. The receptors here all came from a person aged 80 or over with lung adenocarcinoma.

The chain carries TRBV11-2 and TRBJ2-5, with 7 bases identical to TRBD2. In germline, CDR1 is SGHAT, CDR2 FQNNGV. J gave up 1 base and V 4 bases, and 6 bases lay outside the gene matches. The CDR3 covers 15 residues. The CDR3 nucleotides read TGTGCCAGCAGCTCCCTGGGGGGGGTCCAAGAGACCCAGTACTTC. This codes for CASSSLGGVQETQYF.

V usage is TRBV5-1 and J usage is TRBJ1-2, with TRBD1 matching over 7 bases. The CDR3 totals 15 residues. Unmatched junction bases numbered 3, after V lost 1 base and J lost 0 bases. CDR1 and CDR2 from the germline V gene are SGHRS and YFSETQ. The CDR3 protein is CASSLTGEANYGYTF. CDR3 in DNA: TGCGCCAGCAGCTTGACAGGGGAAGCTAACTATGGCTACACCTTC.

The chain is built from TRBV2 and TRBJ2-7; 10 nucleotides match TRBD2. V was clipped by 5 bases and J by 0 bases; unmatched bases: 16. The CDR3 has 19 residues. From germline, CDR1 is SNHLY and CDR2 FYNNEI. The CDR3 sequence is CASSLRVSGGTLSSYEQYF. The CDR3 DNA sequence: TGTGCCAGCAGTCTAAGGGTTAGCGGGGGGACCCTAAGCTCCTACGAGCAGTACTTC.

The chain uses TRBV6-1 and TRBJ1-2, with D unresolved. The ends were cut back, 3 bases at V and 3 bases at J, with 8 bases in the middle. This CDR3 comprises 13 residues. The germline V gene has CDR1 MNHNS and CDR2 SASEGT. The CDR3 sequence is CASSDRLYYGYTF. CDR3 DNA: TGTGCCAGCAGTGACAGATTATACTATGGCTACACCTTC.

As concerns this clone: One junction end does not reproduce the germline sequence, and a read error may be involved. The chain is built from TRBV11-3 and TRBJ2-5; no reliable D call. Germline V gives CDR1 SGHNT, CDR2 YENEEA. This CDR3 has 11 residues. The CDR3 sequence is CASSYQETQYF. DNA of the CDR3: TGTGCCAGCAGCTACCAGGAGACCCAGTACTTC.

The chain is built from TRBV6-5 and TRBJ2-7; the D gene could be TRBD1 or TRBD2 (5 bases each). Germline CDR1 is MNHEY and CDR2 is SVGAGI. Trimming left V 6 bases short and J 0 bases short, with 12 bases between. The length of the CDR3 is 14 residues. The CDR3: CASRPSGTSYEQYF. The CDR3 nucleotides are TGTGCCAGCAGGCCTAGTGGGACCTCCTACGAGCAGTACTTC.

The rearrangement joins TRBV9 to TRBJ1-6; weak D call: TRBD1 (5 bases). The CDR3 loop spans 17 amino acids. Germline V gives CDR1 SGDLS, CDR2 YYNGEE. V was shortened by 4 bases and J by 5 bases, with 19 bases between the two germline ends. The CDR3 reads CASSPGSGRADNSPLHF. Written as DNA, the CDR3 is TGTGCCAGCAGCCCCGGCTCGGGCAGGGCGGATAATTCACCCCTCCACTTT.

The V and J genes are TRBV6-1 and TRBJ1-4, with a possible D match to TRBD1 (5 bases). This CDR3 is built from 15 residues. The V end lost 0 bases, the J end lost 10 bases, and 15 bases lay between the germline ends. Germline V gene lookup returns CDR1 MNHNS and CDR2 SASEGT. The CDR3 nucleotides read TGTGCCAGCAGTGAAGCGCTTCAAGGGACGGGAAAACTGTTTTTT. Amino acid sequence: CASSEALQGTGKLFF.

This clone was recorded a few times. The V gene is TRBV6-6, the J gene TRBJ1-6, with a possible D match to TRBD1 (5 bases). V was clipped by 2 bases and J by 0 bases, with 5 bases between them. This CDR3 has 15 residues. CDR1 is MNHNY, CDR2 SVGAGI, per germline (reference sequence). This CDR3 is CASSYGGSYNSPLHF. The CDR3 nucleotides are TGTGCCAGCAGTTACGGGGGCTCCTATAATTCACCCCTCCACTTT.

This clone has only one observation. The chain recombines TRBV5-1 with TRBJ2-2; the D gene is possibly TRBD1 (6 bases). Germline V gene data show CDR1 as SGHRS and CDR2 as YFSETQ. V lost 5 bases to trimming and J lost 2 bases, with 16 bases between them. This CDR3 spans 16 amino acids. This chain's CDR3 is CASRVGTPLNTGELFF. CDR3 DNA sequence: TGCGCCAGCAGGGTCGGGACACCCCTTAACACCGGGGAGCTGTTTTTT. The variable domain in full, completed from reference TRBV5-1 and TRBJ2-2, reads KAGVTQTPRYLIKTRGQQVTLSCSPISGHRSVSWYQQTPGQGLQFLFEYFSETQRNKGNFPGRFSGRQFSNSRSEMNVSTLELGDSALYLCASRVGTPLNTGELFFGEGSRLTVL.

The chain joins TRBV5-1 to TRBJ1-1; 8 nucleotides align to TRBD1. There are 15 residues in the CDR3. Germline V gene lookup returns CDR1 SGHRS and CDR2 YFSETQ. V lost 0 bases, J lost 4 bases, and 5 bases stayed unmatched. Here the CDR3 DNA reads TGCGCCAGCAGCTTGGGACAGGGGTTTGCCACTGAAGCTTTCTTT. Amino acids: CASSLGQGFATEAFF.

The chain is built from TRBV19 and TRBJ2-3; the D gene is possibly TRBD1 (5 bases). The ends were cut back, 4 bases at V and 4 bases at J, with 12 bases in the middle. The CDR3 has 14 residues. Germline V gene sequence: CDR1 LNHDA, CDR2 SQIVND (reference sequence). Here the CDR3 reads CASSSDSLADTQYF. The DNA of the CDR3 is TGTGCCAGTAGTAGCGACAGTCTCGCAGATACGCAGTATTTT.

The chain recombines TRBV28 with TRBJ1-2; D may be TRBD1 (5 bases). Trimming shortened V by 1 base and J by 4 bases, and 10 bases separated the two germline ends. Germline CDR1 MDHEN, CDR2 SYDVKM. The CDR3 spans 14 residues. Here the CDR3 reads CASSLSGGSYGYTF. The CDR3 nucleotides are TGTGCCAGCAGTTTATCCGGGGGGTCCTATGGCTACACCTTC.

The CDR3 is CASSDGYEQFF. For the CDR3, the DNA is TGCGCCAGCAGTGATGGCTATGAGCAGTTCTTC. The V and J genes are TRBV10-1 and TRBJ2-1, with D hard to call. V was pared by 3 bases and J by 8 bases, with 5 bases between. This CDR3 is built from 11 residues. Germline V gene sequence: CDR1 WNHNN, CDR2 SYGVQD (reference sequence).

The CDR3 DNA is TGTGCCAGCAGTGAAACCTACACAGATACGCAGTATTTT. It yields the protein CASSETYTDTQYF. This chain uses TRBV6-1 with TRBJ2-3; D remains ambiguous. Trimming pared 2 bases from V and 2 bases from J, leaving 5 bases between. Looked up from germline, CDR1 is MNHNS and CDR2 is SASEGT. CDR3 length equals 13 residues.

The chain recombines TRBV9 with TRBJ2-2, with D possibly being TRBD1 or TRBD2 (5 bases each). V shed 2 bases and J shed 7 bases, with 12 bases lying between them. Germline CDR1 SGDLS, CDR2 YYNGEE. The CDR3 is 14 amino acids. The CDR3 region is CASSVPRDLGELFF. In nucleotides, the CDR3 is TGTGCCAGCAGCGTCCCACGGGACCTCGGGGAGCTGTTTTTT.

This chain joins TRBV6-1 and TRBJ1-1; no clear D gene. Germline loops: CDR1 MNHNS, CDR2 SASEGT. The CDR3 is 13 amino acids. V was pared by 1 base and J by 1 base, with 4 bases between. The CDR3 nucleotides are TGTGCCAGCAGTGAAGGCGGGAACACTGAAGCTTTCTTT. It yields the protein CASSEGGNTEAFF.

The genes are TRBV7-8 and TRBJ1-3; no clear D gene. CDR3 length: 12 amino acids. The ends were cut back, 7 bases at V and 1 base at J, with 5 bases in the middle. Germline values: CDR1 SGHVS, CDR2 FQNEAQ. The CDR3: CASKISGNTIYF. CDR3 sequence (DNA): TGTGCCAGCAAGATATCTGGAAACACCATATATTTT.